This TCR beta chain appears in the sequencing data of a study of tumor-infiltrating lymphocytes in primary liver carcinoma. Note on this clonotype: What it recognizes is unknown. The conserved closing phenylalanine or tryptophan is absent in this CDR3, likely reflecting a read error.

Using a constant-region primer together with ProtoScript II reverse transcriptase, TCR beta cDNA was made from 450 to 600 ng of total RNA. Sequencing libraries for TCR beta derived from three nested multiplex PCR rounds that used slightly modified ARM-PCR. The first two PCR rounds used TRBV1-TRBV30 forward primers with a C-beta reverse primer, about 10 cycles each. Using its own MiXCR run on the multiplex PCR reads, TCRdb lists one record per CDR3 protein. The data contain under 90,000 distinct CDR3 sequences, 60% to 75% of them singletons. Overall study results and limits: For tumor-adjacent and tumor-blood pairs, overlap was less than that seen for tumor region pairs.

The CDR3 loop spans 16 amino acids. CDR1 is SGHAT and CDR2 is FQNNGV in the germline V gene. The tissue used was unsorted bulk material of about 17-33 mg. RNA and DNA were co-extracted from it with the AllPrep DNA/RNA mini kit. The sample was liver tumor tissue from sampling region 1. Indicated subset: tumor region T1, superior pole. This TCR derives from a man between 40 and 49 years old with primary liver carcinoma and hepatitis B virus infection. The rearrangement links TRBV11-2 to TRBJ1-2; 9 positions agree with TRBD1. In nucleotides, the CDR3 is TGTGCTAGCAGCTACCGGGACAGGGCGACATACTATGGCTACACCTTA. Translating it yields CASSYRDRATYYGYTL.